The 27 T cell receptor beta chains below were found in one sample sequenced in a study of siplizumab effects on memory and regulatory T cells. The assay was immunoSEQ multiplex PCR, and TCRdb's table has in-frame clones only and misses some. The table includes around 95,000 clones, about 94% detected once. The material sequenced was non-Treg CD4+ T cells sorted from blood. Receptors originate from a human donor in good health.

This sequence joins TRBV6-5 and TRBJ2-5; D ambiguous. CDR1 MNHEY and CDR2 SVGAGI come from the germline V gene. CDR3 size: 15 residues. V lost 0 bases, J lost 4 bases, and 12 bases lay in between. CDR3 nucleotides: TGTGCCAGCAGTTACTCGTGGACGTCGGGAGAGACCCAGTACTTC. Translated: CASSYSWTSGETQYF.

The chain employs TRBV11-2 and TRBJ2-7; unclear D gene. The CDR3 consists of 13 residues. V lost 3 bases to trimming and J lost 2 bases, with 8 bases between them. Germline V lookup: CDR1 SGHAT, CDR2 FQNNGV. The chain's CDR3 is CASSLGSPYEQYF. CDR3 nucleotides: TGTGCCAGCAGCTTGGGAAGTCCCTACGAGCAGTACTTC.

The rearrangement uses TRBV5-1 and TRBJ2-3, with 9 bases lining up with TRBD1. The germline V gene has CDR1 SGHRS and CDR2 YFSETQ. This CDR3 has 15 residues. With 4 bases clipped from V and 6 bases from J, the junction kept 9 bases outside the gene matches. The CDR3 loop is CASSPGTGSRDTQYF. The CDR3, as DNA: TGCGCCAGCAGCCCCGGGACAGGGAGCAGGGATACGCAGTATTTT. The variable domain in full, with the rest retrieved from reference TRBV5-1 and TRBJ2-3, is KAGVTQTPRYLIKTRGQQVTLSCSPISGHRSVSWYQQTPGQGLQFLFEYFSETQRNKGNFPGRFSGRQFSNSRSEMNVSTLELGDSALYLCASSPGTGSRDTQYFGPGTRLTVL.

Relative to its sample, this clone is medium-sized (0.01 to 0.1%). This sequence joins TRBV12-5 and TRBJ1-2; 7 nucleotides agree with TRBD1. This CDR3 comprises 15 residues. CDR1 LGHNT and CDR2 FRNRAP come from the germline V gene. V shed 4 bases and J 4 bases; nucleotides not matched to a gene: 9. Here the CDR3 reads CASGSGQGDGYGYTF. The CDR3, as DNA: TGTGCTAGTGGTTCCGGGCAGGGGGATGGCTATGGCTACACCTTC.

V gene TRBV28 combines with J gene TRBJ2-5; 9 positions agree with TRBD1. The CDR3 is 14 residues long. After removal of 5 bases from V and 5 bases from J, the junction contained 6 bases not matched to a gene. Germline CDR1 MDHEN, CDR2 SYDVKM. The CDR3 loop is CASSKTGGWETQYF. In DNA form, the CDR3 reads TGTGCCAGCAGTAAGACAGGGGGTTGGGAGACCCAGTACTTC.

This chain uses TRBV4-2 with TRBJ1-1, with TRBD1 matching 9 bases. The CDR3 is 16 residues long. Per the germline V gene, CDR1 is LGHNA and CDR2 is YNFKEQ. V shed 2 bases and J 4 bases; nucleotides not matched to a gene: 8. Here the CDR3 reads CASSQITGGDSTEAFF. The CDR3 region has the DNA TGTGCCAGCAGCCAAATAACAGGGGGCGACAGCACTGAAGCTTTCTTT.

This sequence joins TRBV5-1 and TRBJ2-4; 12 positions match TRBD2. V was clipped by 0 bases and J by 0 bases; unmatched bases: 19. Per the germline V gene, CDR1 is SGHRS and CDR2 is YFSETQ. The CDR3 consists of 23 residues. The CDR3 DNA reads as TGCGCCAGCAGCTTGGCCCGGGGGACCGCGACTAGCGGGAGTGGCCTAGCCAAAAACATTCAGTACTTC. Its protein is CASSLARGTATSGSGLAKNIQYF.

The V gene is TRBV19, the J gene TRBJ1-2; 9 bases agree with TRBD1. V trimming: 7 bases; J trimming: 5 bases; junction bases outside the gene matches: 8. Germline CDR1 reads LNHDA; CDR2 reads SQIVND (reference sequence). The CDR3 covers 14 residues. DNA for the CDR3: TGTGCCAGTAAGAACCGGGACAGGGTTTATGGCTACACCTTC. Translation gives CASKNRDRVYGYTF. The variable domain in full, completed from reference TRBV19 and TRBJ1-2, reads DGGITQSPKYLFRKEGQNVTLSCEQNLNHDAMYWYRQDPGQGLRLIYYSQIVNDFQKGDIAEGYSVSREKKESFPLTVTSAQKNPTAFYLCASKNRDRVYGYTFGSGTRLTVV.

This chain joins TRBV19 and TRBJ2-6; D could derive from TRBD1 or TRBD2 (6 bases each). Trimming left V 5 bases short and J 3 bases short, with 11 bases between. CDR1 and CDR2 (germline): LNHDA, SQIVND (reference sequence). This CDR3 comprises 15 residues. The CDR3 region has the DNA TGTGCCAGTAGTGTACAGGGAGGTGGGGCCAACGTCCTGACTTTC. Protein sequence: CASSVQGGGANVLTF.

The DNA of the CDR3 is TGTGCCAGCAGCCAATCTACTCAACTCGTATACGAGCAGTACTTC. Translated, it gives CASSQSTQLVYEQYF. The rearrangement uses TRBV16 and TRBJ2-7; no reliable D call. The V gene lost 0 bases and the J gene lost 4 bases, with 13 bases spanning the gap. The CDR3 has 15 amino acids. The germline V gene has CDR1 KGHSY and CDR2 FQNENV. The complete variable domain, with remaining parts taken from reference TRBV16 and TRBJ2-7, reads GEEVAQTPKHLVRGEGQKAKLYCAPIKGHSYVFWYQQVLKNEFKFLISFQNENVFDETGMPKERFSAKCLPNSPCSLEIQATKLEDSAVYFCASSQSTQLVYEQYFGPGTRLTVT.

As DNA, the CDR3 is TGTGCCAGCAGTTACATTGTCGGGGCAACGCAGTATTTT. It specifies CASSYIVGATQYF. V and J are TRBV6-5 and TRBJ2-3; the D gene could be TRBD1 or TRBD2 (5 bases each). This CDR3 comprises 13 residues. Trimming left V 2 bases short and J 9 bases short, with 12 bases between. Germline V gene data show CDR1 as MNHEY and CDR2 as SVGAGI.

The sample holds a few counts of this clone. This sequence joins TRBV28 and TRBJ2-1; tentative D call: TRBD2 (5 bases). The CDR3 totals 17 residues. Trimming cost V 1 base and J 0 bases, with 13 bases left between them. CDR1 MDHEN and CDR2 SYDVKM come from the germline V gene. CDR3 residues: CASSLFSSPSSYNEQFF. The DNA for the CDR3 is TGTGCCAGCAGTTTATTCTCTAGCCCCAGCTCCTACAATGAGCAGTTCTTC.

The chain employs TRBV5-1 and TRBJ2-7; D ambiguous. CDR3 length: 12 residues. V gave up 0 bases and J gave up 7 bases, with 8 bases separating them. CDR1 SGHRS and CDR2 YFSETQ come from the germline V gene. CDR3 protein: CASSLEMGEQYF. CDR3 nucleotide sequence: TGCGCCAGCAGCTTGGAGATGGGTGAGCAGTACTTC.

The chain employs TRBV13 and TRBJ2-2, with D maybe TRBD2 (5 bases). The length of the CDR3 is 12 residues. V was trimmed by 2 bases and J by 7 bases, leaving 5 bases between them. CDR1 is PRHDT, CDR2 FYEKMQ, per germline (reference sequence). The CDR3 nucleotides read TGTGCCAGCAGCTTAAGCGGCGGGGAGCTGTTTTTT. Encoded protein: CASSLSGGELFF.

J is TRBJ1-5 and V is TRBV6-5; TRBD1 might be the D (5 bases). The ends were cut back, 0 bases at V and 5 bases at J, with 11 bases in the middle. There are 15 residues in the CDR3. CDR1 is MNHEY, CDR2 SVGAGI, per germline. The DNA for the CDR3 is TGTGCCAGCAGTTACTCATGGGGAGGGGATCAGCCCCAGCATTTT. The encoded protein is CASSYSWGGDQPQHF.

This chain joins TRBV6-1 and TRBJ1-2; D might be TRBD1 (5 bases). The CDR3 has 13 residues. V lost 6 bases to trimming and J lost 2 bases, with 10 bases between them. Germline-derived CDR1 and CDR2 are MNHNS and SASEGT. This CDR3 is CASSRGRNYGYTF. In DNA form, the CDR3 reads TGTGCCAGCAGCCGGGGACGGAACTATGGCTACACCTTC.

This clone was seen a handful of times. The V gene is TRBV5-1, the J gene TRBJ2-1; TRBD2 matches 12 bases. The CDR3 loop spans 17 amino acids. The germline gives CDR1 SGHRS, CDR2 YFSETQ. The J segment lost 10 bases and the V segment lost 5 bases, leaving 16 bases of the junction unmatched. DNA of the CDR3: TGCGCCAGCAGGTTCTCTAAGACTAGCGGGGGTTTTGGGGAGCAGTTCTTC. Translated: CASRFSKTSGGFGEQFF.

This rearrangement joins TRBV14 to TRBJ1-2; the D gene is possibly TRBD1 (5 bases). V was shortened by 1 base and J by 2 bases, with 8 bases between the two germline ends. Germline CDR1 reads SGHDN; CDR2 reads FVKESK. The CDR3 has 14 residues. CDR3 region: CASSQVDKNYGYTF. CDR3 in DNA: TGTGCCAGCAGCCAAGTGGACAAGAACTATGGCTACACCTTC.

The chain employs TRBV11-2 and TRBJ2-4; no reliable D call. Germline loops: CDR1 SGHAT, CDR2 FQNNGV. This CDR3 has 13 amino acids. V shed 4 bases and J shed 0 bases, with 4 bases lying between them. CDR3 DNA: TGTGCCAGCAGCTCAGGAGCCAAAAACATTCAGTACTTC. This encodes CASSSGAKNIQYF.

The CDR3 sequence: CASSLLLDRGQGNQPQHF. The DNA for the CDR3 is TGTGCCAGCAGCTTGCTTCTCGACAGGGGGCAAGGCAATCAGCCCCAGCATTTT. The chain is built from TRBV5-4 and TRBJ1-5; TRBD1 matches 10 bases. Germline values: CDR1 SGHNT, CDR2 YYREEE (reference sequence). Trimming removed 1 base from V and 2 bases from J; junction bases left unmatched: 9. This CDR3 is 18 amino acids long. The variable domain in full, with the rest retrieved from reference TRBV5-4 and TRBJ1-5, is ETGVTQSPTHLIKTRGQQVTLRCSSQSGHNTVSWYQQALGQGPQFIFQYYREEENGRGNFPPRFSGLQFPNYSSELNVNALELDDSALYLCASSLLLDRGQGNQPQHFGDGTRLSIL.

V gene TRBV6-4 combines with J gene TRBJ1-3; TRBD1 might be the D (5 bases). Germline V gene sequence: CDR1 MRHNA, CDR2 SNTAGT. V gave up 0 bases and J gave up 0 bases, with 12 bases separating them. The length of the CDR3 is 17 residues. The CDR3 region has the DNA TGTGCCAGCAGTGACTCGAGGGGACGTCTCTCTGGAAACACCATATATTTT. It yields the protein CASSDSRGRLSGNTIYF.

The chain has TRBV5-1 and TRBJ2-7; D might be TRBD2 (5 bases). Germline CDR1 SGHRS, CDR2 YFSETQ. The germline V and J ends were trimmed by 1 base and 3 bases, with 8 bases remaining between them. The CDR3 is made up of 13 amino acids. DNA of the CDR3: TGCGCCAGCAGCTTGTCAGCGGACTACGAGCAGTACTTC. This gives the protein CASSLSADYEQYF.

The chain is built from TRBV11-2 and TRBJ2-3; 9 bases match TRBD2. This CDR3 spans 17 amino acids. With V trimmed by 3 bases and J by 3 bases, 10 bases remained unmatched. The germline CDR1 and CDR2 sequences are SGHAT and FQNNGV. In DNA form, the CDR3 reads TGTGCCAGCAGCTTTGAGACTAGCGGAAAGAGGACAGATACGCAGTATTTT. Protein: CASSFETSGKRTDTQYF.

The gene calls are TRBV5-1 and TRBJ2-7; D may be TRBD2 (5 bases). CDR3 length: 13 amino acids. The germline gives CDR1 SGHRS, CDR2 YFSETQ. V shed 0 bases and J shed 2 bases, with 6 bases lying between them. The CDR3 sequence is CASSLAGTYEQYF. CDR3 DNA sequence: TGCGCCAGCAGCTTGGCCGGGACCTACGAGCAGTACTTC.

This rearrangement joins TRBV9 to TRBJ1-4; 7 positions agree with TRBD1. This CDR3 is 17 amino acids long. Looked up from germline, CDR1 is SGDLS and CDR2 is YYNGEE. Trimming removed 4 bases from V and 5 bases from J; junction bases left unmatched: 14. CDR3 nucleotide sequence: TGTGCCAGCAGCCTGTACAGGGGAGGAGGCGTGAATGAAAAACTGTTTTTT. This gives the protein CASSLYRGGGVNEKLFF.

This clone was seen once. The chain links TRBV5-5 to TRBJ1-4; D gene unclear. The V end lost 2 bases, the J end lost 8 bases, and 7 bases lay between the germline ends. Germline V gives CDR1 SGHKS, CDR2 YYEKEE (reference sequence). The CDR3 consists of 12 residues. The DNA for the CDR3 is TGTGCCAGCAGCTTTCCCGGGGAAAAACTGTTTTTT. It specifies CASSFPGEKLFF.

This clone has just one count. The chain couples TRBV5-6 to TRBJ2-3; tentatively, D is TRBD2 (7 bases). V was shortened by 3 bases and J by 6 bases, with 14 bases between the two germline ends. The CDR3 has 14 residues. CDR1 is SGHDT, CDR2 YYEEEE, per germline. DNA of the CDR3: TGTGCCAGCAGCTGGGGGGCGGGAGAGGATACGCAGTATTTT. Its protein product is CASSWGAGEDTQYF.